This paragraph covers one TCR beta chain sequence. Its matching antigen is unknown. CDR1 SGHVS and CDR2 FNYEAQ come from the germline V gene. The CDR3 length is 15 residues. With V trimmed by 5 bases and J by 4 bases, 8 bases remained unmatched. Clones were read by immunoSEQ multiplex PCR, and TCRdb kept only the in-frame ones, dropping some. The table has 65,000 to 95,000 clones, roughly 90% seen once. This sample was taken from a study of identifying expanded T cells in peripheral blood. Study findings and constraints: Approximately two-week clone count variance significantly increased as total template count grew. About 1.2 clones differed between technical replicates, versus approximately 16 and 20 over time.

Healthy donors had no documented immune events, such as infections, while sampled. Input material: blood. The chain is built from TRBV7-6 and TRBJ1-3; 7 bases fit TRBD1. The receptor's source is a person aged 18-70 years in good health. The CDR3 DNA is TGTGCCAGCAGCCCGTGGACAGGTTACGGAAACACCATATATTTT. Protein product: CASSPWTGYGNTIYF.